Presented here are 15 T cell receptor beta chains from one specimen sequenced in a study of PD-1 blockade in classical Hodgkin lymphoma. Measured with immunoSEQ multiplex PCR; TCRdb has only the in-frame clones, and not every one. The sample carries around 23,000 clones, around 84% recorded once. Time point: cycle 4 day 1 (C4D1), after around six weeks of nivolumab. All trial patients relapsed after autologous stem cell transplantation. The sample in question was peripheral blood mononuclear cells (PBMCs), obtained before the fourth cycle of nivolumab. These receptors all stem from a human donor with classical Hodgkin lymphoma.

The chain recombines TRBV7-3 with TRBJ2-1, with no clear D. Trimming pared 1 base from V and 0 bases from J, leaving 7 bases between. The CDR3 length is 15 residues. CDR1 is SGHTA and CDR2 is FQGTGA in the germline V gene. The CDR3 DNA is TGTGCCAGCAGCTTAAGCGCCTCCTCCTACAATGAGCAGTTCTTC. It specifies CASSLSASSYNEQFF.

The chain links TRBV4-2 to TRBJ1-4; the match to TRBD1 covers 7 bases. J was trimmed by 4 bases and V by 4 bases; bases with no gene match: 15. There are 18 residues in the CDR3. Germline CDR1 LGHNA, CDR2 YNFKEQ. This CDR3 reads CASSLGYYQDRLNEKLFF. CDR3 coding DNA: TGTGCCAGCAGCCTCGGCTATTATCAGGACAGGCTTAATGAAAAACTGTTTTTT.

The V gene is TRBV5-1, the J gene TRBJ2-5, with 7 positions matching TRBD1. The V segment lost 4 bases and the J segment 2 bases; nucleotides outside the gene matches: 5. Germline CDR1 is SGHRS and CDR2 is YFSETQ. The CDR3 extends over 14 amino acids. This chain's CDR3 is CASSGSGGQETQYF. As DNA, the CDR3 is TGCGCCAGCAGCGGATCAGGGGGTCAAGAGACCCAGTACTTC.

The rearrangement joins TRBV7-9 to TRBJ2-7; D gene ambiguous. The germline gives CDR1 SEHNR, CDR2 FQNEAQ (reference sequence). The CDR3 runs to 15 residues. V was shortened by 7 bases and J by 6 bases, with 22 bases between the two germline ends. CDR3 DNA: TGTGCCAGCACCGAGGATCCCCTGAAGCGTCTCGAGCAGTACTTC. Amino acids: CASTEDPLKRLEQYF.

The rearrangement links TRBV20-1 to TRBJ2-7; the D gene is possibly TRBD2 (5 bases). Trimming shortened V by 7 bases and J by 0 bases, and 7 bases separated the two germline ends. CDR1 and CDR2 from the germline V gene are DFQATT and SNEGSKA (reference sequence). The CDR3 consists of 11 residues. The CDR3 DNA sequence: TGCAGTGGGGAGAGCTCCTACGAGCAGTACTTC. It encodes CSGESSYEQYF.

V is TRBV6-1 and J is TRBJ2-7; 7 bases are shared with TRBD1. V shed 3 bases, J shed 2 bases, and the junction held 1 base outside the gene matches. The germline gives CDR1 MNHNS, CDR2 SASEGT. The CDR3 is made up of 13 amino acids. The chain's CDR3 is CASSEGTAYEQYF. CDR3 DNA: TGTGCCAGCAGTGAGGGGACAGCCTACGAGCAGTACTTC.

CDR3 region: CASNWDRVHSYEQYF. Here the CDR3 DNA reads TGTGCCAGCAACTGGGACAGGGTCCACTCCTACGAGCAGTACTTC. The chain combines TRBV2 with TRBJ2-7, with TRBD1 matching over 9 bases. V gave up 7 bases and J gave up 0 bases; unmatched junction bases: 7. The CDR3 is made up of 15 amino acids. The germline gives CDR1 SNHLY, CDR2 FYNNEI.

J is TRBJ1-1 and V is TRBV30, with D uncertain. Germline values: CDR1 GTSNPN, CDR2 SVGIG (reference sequence). The CDR3 spans 12 residues. Trimming took off 5 bases at V and 1 base at J, with 8 bases between the two ends. The CDR3 is CAWARGNTEAFF. CDR3 coding DNA: TGTGCCTGGGCTAGAGGGAACACTGAAGCTTTCTTT. The full variable domain, rest sourced from reference TRBV30 and TRBJ1-1, is SQTIHQWPATLVQPVGSPLSLECTVEGTSNPNLYWYRQAAGRGLQLLFYSVGIGQISSEVPQNLSASRPQDRQFILSSKKLLLSDSGFYLCAWARGNTEAFFGQGTRLTVV.

V is TRBV7-2 and J is TRBJ1-5; perhaps TRBD1 as D (6 bases). Germline lookup yields CDR1 SGHTA and CDR2 FQGNSA. V lost 11 bases and J lost 9, with 26 bases in between. CDR3 length: 15 residues. CDR3 bases: TGTGCCTCCCTGCCCGCGGGGGGCCACATGGGGCCCCAGCATTTT. Protein: CASLPAGGHMGPQHF.

J is TRBJ2-1 and V is TRBV10-3, with 10 bases fitting TRBD1. V lost 7 bases, J lost 7 bases, and 7 bases stayed unmatched. This CDR3 contains 14 residues. The germline CDR1 and CDR2 sequences are ENHRY and SYGVKD. The CDR3, as DNA: TGTGCCATCACCTTCGGACAGGGGGGGAATGAGCAGTTCTTC. Translated: CAITFGQGGNEQFF.

The CDR3 DNA reads TGTGCCAGCAGCGGACACCACGAGCAGTACTTC. Its protein is CASSGHHEQYF. V gene TRBV5-8 combines with J gene TRBJ2-7, with D maybe TRBD1 (5 bases). Germline V gene sequence: CDR1 SGHTS, CDR2 YDEGEE. V was cut by 4 bases and J by 5 bases, with 7 bases left in between. The CDR3 contains 11 residues.

The chain carries TRBV18 and TRBJ2-3; 7 bases are a match to TRBD1. The CDR3 has 16 residues. In germline, CDR1 is KGHSH, CDR2 LQKENI. After removal of 2 bases from V and 4 bases from J, the junction contained 9 bases not matched to a gene. CDR3 loop: CASSPLGGSYADTQYF. The CDR3 DNA is TGTGCCAGCTCACCATTAGGGGGCTCGTACGCAGATACGCAGTATTTT.

This rearrangement joins TRBV4-1 to TRBJ2-7; 8 bases align to TRBD1. The CDR3 is made up of 15 amino acids. V dropped 5 bases and J dropped 4; count of bases not matched to a gene: 10. Per germline, CDR1 MGHRA and CDR2 YSYEKL. The CDR3 DNA reads as TGCGCCAGCAGCATCCTTGGACAGGGCTTGTACGAGCAGTACTTC. As protein: CASSILGQGLYEQYF.

This chain joins TRBV9 and TRBJ2-1; 8 bases line up with TRBD1. Germline V gene lookup returns CDR1 SGDLS and CDR2 YYNGEE. J gave up 0 bases and V 0 bases, and 2 bases lay outside the gene matches. The CDR3 contains 16 residues. CDR3 loop: CASSVAGGGSYNEQFF. In DNA form, the CDR3 reads TGTGCCAGCAGCGTAGCAGGGGGCGGCTCCTACAATGAGCAGTTCTTC.

V usage is TRBV19 and J usage is TRBJ2-3, with TRBD2 identical over 7 bases. V shed 3 bases, J shed 1 base, and the junction held 7 bases outside the gene matches. Per germline, CDR1 LNHDA and CDR2 SQIVND (reference sequence). CDR3 length equals 16 residues. The CDR3 DNA sequence: TGTGCCAGTAGTATCTGGGGGGGAGGCCGCACAGATACGCAGTATTTT. As protein: CASSIWGGGRTDTQYF.